The next 9 T cell receptor beta chains were all read from a single sample in a study of blood T cells in healthy people across ages. Primers used in a second PCR of about 7 to 12 cycles were a sample-barcoded 5' primer and a J-beta primer mix. From the 5' RACE reads, TCRdb called clonotypes with MiXCR, one entry per CDR3 protein. The repertoire includes 850,000 to 950,000 distinct CDR3 sequences, around 26% of them detected once, and around a sixth sits in the top ten. Sequencing was performed on blood. Every receptor here comes from a woman of 80 years or more in good health.

In the case of this clonotype: A much larger clone differs by one base, so this may be a read error. V and J are TRBV20-1 and TRBJ2-5; TRBD1 might be the D (6 bases). The CDR3 spans 9 residues. Germline V gene sequence: CDR1 DFQATT, CDR2 SNEGSKA (reference sequence). The CDR3 DNA is TGCGGTGTCGCAGGGGCCCAGTACTTC. This translates into CGVAGAQYF.

This clonotype was observed at least ten times. The chain carries TRBV11-2 and TRBJ2-4, with 14 bases that match TRBD2. Germline trimming cut 5 bases from V and 15 bases from J; bases unmatched to any gene: 9. The CDR3 has 14 residues. The germline CDR1 and CDR2 sequences are SGHAT and FQNNGV. The CDR3 DNA sequence: TGTGCCAGCAGCCCCCGGACTAGCGGGGGGCCTTGGTACTTC. Translating it yields CASSPRTSGGPWYF. The variable domain in full, with the rest retrieved from reference TRBV11-2 and TRBJ2-4, is EAGVAQSPRYKIIEKRQSVAFWCNPISGHATLYWYQQILGQGPKLLIQFQNNGVVDDSQLPKDRFSAERLKGVDSTLKIQPAKLEDSAVYLCASSPRTSGGPWYFGAGTRLSVL.

This clonotype appeared many times. The rearrangement uses TRBV6-1 and TRBJ2-3; D could derive from TRBD1 or TRBD2 (5 bases each). The CDR3 has 15 amino acids. Germline values: CDR1 MNHNS, CDR2 SASEGT. With 6 bases removed from V and 0 bases from J, the gap between germline ends came to 13 bases. As DNA, the CDR3 is TGTGCCAGCAGCGCCTCCGGGGCTAGCACAGATACGCAGTATTTT. Translation gives CASSASGASTDTQYF.

The V and J genes are TRBV27 and TRBJ2-7, with no clear D. Germline CDR1 and CDR2: MNHEY and SMNVEV (reference sequence). CDR3 length: 13 residues. V was cut by 5 bases and J by 7 bases, with 15 bases left in between. The CDR3 DNA is TGTGCCAGCAGTCCCGTCTTCTACAATGAGCAGTACTTC. Its protein is CASSPVFYNEQYF.

The rearrangement uses TRBV5-1 and TRBJ1-3, with TRBD1 identical over 11 bases. The CDR3 is 16 residues long. Germline V gene sequence: CDR1 SGHRS, CDR2 YFSETQ. Unmatched junction bases numbered 2, after V lost 3 bases and J lost 0 bases. The CDR3 coding sequence is TGCGCCAGCAGCTCTGGACAGGGGGCCTCTGGAAACACCATATATTTT. Translation: CASSSGQGASGNTIYF.

This clonotype was recorded a few times. This clone may be a read error of a much larger clone one base away. V and J are TRBV10-3 and TRBJ2-7; 9 bases agree with TRBD2. The trim removed 3 bases at V and 6 bases at J, leaving 3 bases unmatched. CDR3 length equals 13 residues. Germline V gene data show CDR1 as ENHRY and CDR2 as SYGVKD. The CDR3 nucleotides read TGTGCCATCAGTGAAGGGACTAGCAGCGAGCAGTACTTC. Translation gives CAISEGTSSEQYF.

There are a few counts of this clonotype. Possible read error: a much larger clone is one base away. The chain is built from TRBV6-2 or TRBV6-3 and TRBJ2-1; perhaps D is TRBD1 or TRBD2 (5 bases each). The better agreement between TRBJ2-7 and the DNA end casts doubt on the J call. This CDR3 comprises 16 residues. Germline V lookup: CDR1 MNHEY, CDR2 SVGEGT. CDR3 sequence (DNA): TGTGCCAGCAGTACCGCCGAGGCGAGGGGTTACAATGAGCAGTACTTC. As protein: CASSTAEARGYNEQYF.

Ten or more counts support this clonotype. The chain combines TRBV12-3 or TRBV12-4 with TRBJ1-2, with TRBD1 matching over 11 bases. V lost 6 bases, J lost 7 bases, and 4 bases stayed unmatched. This CDR3 region has 13 residues. The CDR3 bases are TGTGCCAGCAGAGCGGGACAGGGGGGTGGCTACACCTTC. Residues: CASRAGQGGGYTF.

V and J are TRBV4-1 and TRBJ2-3, with 14 bases matching TRBD2. The CDR3 totals 17 residues. Looked up from germline, CDR1 is MGHRA and CDR2 is YSYEKL. The V and J ends lost 3 bases and 4 bases, in that order; junction bases with no gene match: 6. The CDR3, as DNA: TGCGCCAGCAGCCACCAGACTAGCGGGGGGGTTTCAGATACGCAGTATTTT. Its protein product is CASSHQTSGGVSDTQYF.